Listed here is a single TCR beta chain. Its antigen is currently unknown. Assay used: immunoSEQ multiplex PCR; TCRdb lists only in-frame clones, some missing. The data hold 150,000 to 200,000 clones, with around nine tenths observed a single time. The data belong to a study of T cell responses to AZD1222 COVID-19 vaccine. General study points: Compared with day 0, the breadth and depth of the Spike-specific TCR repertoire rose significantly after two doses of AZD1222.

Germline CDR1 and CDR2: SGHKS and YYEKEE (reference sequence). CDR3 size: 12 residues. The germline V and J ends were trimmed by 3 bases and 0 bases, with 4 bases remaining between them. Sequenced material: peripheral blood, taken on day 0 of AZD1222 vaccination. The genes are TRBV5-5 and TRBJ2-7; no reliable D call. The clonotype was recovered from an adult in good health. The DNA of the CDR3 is TGTGCCAGCAGCTCGACCTCCTACGAGCAGTACTTC. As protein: CASSSTSYEQYF.